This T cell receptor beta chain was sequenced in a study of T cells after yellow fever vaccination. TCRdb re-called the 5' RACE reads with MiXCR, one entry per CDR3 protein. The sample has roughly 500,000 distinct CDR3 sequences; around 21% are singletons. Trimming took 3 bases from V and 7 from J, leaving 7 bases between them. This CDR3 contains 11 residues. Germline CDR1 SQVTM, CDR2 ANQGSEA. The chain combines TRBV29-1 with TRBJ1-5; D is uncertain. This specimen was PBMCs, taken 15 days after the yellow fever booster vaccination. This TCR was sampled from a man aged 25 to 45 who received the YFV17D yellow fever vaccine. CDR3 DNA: TGCAGCGTTGAGGGTCCCCAGCCCCAGCATTTT. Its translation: CSVEGPQPQHF.